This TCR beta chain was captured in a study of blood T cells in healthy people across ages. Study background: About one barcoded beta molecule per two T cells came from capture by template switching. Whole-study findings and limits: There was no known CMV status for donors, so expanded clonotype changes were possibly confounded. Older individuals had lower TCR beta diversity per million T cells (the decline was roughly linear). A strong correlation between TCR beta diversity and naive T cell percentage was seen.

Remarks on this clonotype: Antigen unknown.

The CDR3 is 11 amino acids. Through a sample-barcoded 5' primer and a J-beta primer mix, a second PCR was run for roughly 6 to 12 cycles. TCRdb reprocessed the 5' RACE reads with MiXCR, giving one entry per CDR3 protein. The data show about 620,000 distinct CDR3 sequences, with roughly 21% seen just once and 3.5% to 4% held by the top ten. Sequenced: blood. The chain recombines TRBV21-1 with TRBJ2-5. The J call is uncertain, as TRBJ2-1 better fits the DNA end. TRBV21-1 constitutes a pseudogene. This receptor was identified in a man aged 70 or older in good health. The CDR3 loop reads CASSKVGEQFF. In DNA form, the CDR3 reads TGTGCCAGCAGCAAAGTGGGTGAGCAGTTCTTC.